The clone carrying this T cell receptor (beta chain) has a count of ten or more. TCR beta CDR3 regions were amplified from RNA transcripts. During a first-round RT-PCR of the TCR CDR3, the HTBI primer set was used. Using its own MiXCR run on the multiplex PCR reads, TCRdb lists one record per CDR3 protein. Of some 500,000 distinct CDR3 sequences detected, approximately 14% appear once; the ten largest clones hold 17%. These data are taken from a study of T cells in Graves' hyperthyroidism and ophthalmopathy. Germline lookup yields CDR1 MNHEY and CDR2 SMNVEV (reference sequence). The CDR3 is 13 residues long. Trimming took 6 bases from V and 7 from J, leaving 15 bases between them.

Sequencing was done on a sample of blood. This sequence joins TRBV27 and TRBJ1-1; D uncertain. This sequence originates from a woman younger than 30 with Graves' hyperthyroidism. CDR3 residues: CASSEGVLSEAFF. CDR3 DNA: TGTGCCAGCAGCGAAGGTGTCCTAAGTGAAGCTTTCTTT.